The clone carrying this T cell receptor (beta chain) has only a few counts. Reverse transcription of 0.5 to 1 ug RNA was performed with random hexamers. The amplification used immunoSEQ multiplex PCR on TCR beta CDR3; it spanned 54 Vbeta and 13 Jbeta. A single record per CDR3 protein comes from TCRdb applying MiXCR to the immunoSEQ multiplex PCR reads. The table shows more than 100,000 distinct CDR3 sequences, with roughly 76% occurring only once. This sample is drawn from a study of CD8 T cells in Susac syndrome. Looked up from germline, CDR1 is MNHNS and CDR2 is SASEGT. V lost 5 bases and J lost 4; bases outside the gene matches: 6. CDR3 length equals 16 residues. In the multiple sclerosis control group, patients were treatment-naive and had stable or active relapsing-remitting disease.

This clonotype originated in a human donor with multiple sclerosis. This chain uses TRBV6-1 with TRBJ2-4; 12 nucleotides match TRBD2. Sequences were obtained from CD8+ T cells from PBMCs. CDR3: CASSPLAGGSKNIQYF. The CDR3 DNA follows: TGTGCCAGCAGTCCTCTAGCGGGAGGGTCAAAAAACATTCAGTACTTC.